This T cell receptor beta chain was retrieved from a study of T cell responses to AZD1222 COVID-19 vaccine. Background on the study: Recipients boosted at about 4 weeks or about 12 weeks are pooled. Notes on the study in general: Donors skewed white British and female; clonal diversity was possibly underestimated. At baseline, seropositivity was found in only six or seven AZD1222 recipients. Unmutated variant regions reportedly attract nearly half of all spike-specific TCRs.

For this clone: What it binds is not known.

The CDR3 has 13 residues. Germline lookup yields CDR1 KGHSH and CDR2 LQKENI. Trimming pared 3 bases from V and 6 bases from J, leaving 8 bases between. Repertoires were generated with immunoSEQ multiplex PCR, while TCRdb's copy carries only in-frame clones and drops some. The sample has over 120,000 clones; roughly 92% are singletons. The clonotype comes from an adult in good health. The chain joins TRBV18 to TRBJ2-2; TRBD2 is a possible D gene (5 bases). The sequences come from peripheral blood, collected on day 0 of AZD1222 vaccination. CDR3 protein: CASSPSEAGELFF. DNA of the CDR3: TGTGCCAGCTCACCTAGCGAGGCCGGGGAGCTGTTTTTT.